The 25 T cell receptor beta chains given below trace back to one sample, sequenced in a study of T-cell reconstitution after alpha-beta-depleted transplantation in children. Unique molecular identifiers tagged the TCRbeta library. TCRdb ran MiXCR on the PCR reads and lists one entry per CDR3 protein. This sample yields about 500,000 distinct CDR3 sequences, of which roughly 33% are seen a single time; under 3% belongs to the top ten. This material consisted of PBMCs from the stem cell graft donor, taken from the stem cell graft. The receptor source for this set is a human donor who donated a stem cell graft to a child with aplastic anemia.

This clonotype showed up just a few times. The rearrangement links TRBV12-3 or TRBV12-4 to TRBJ1-1; D gene unclear. Trimming took 5 bases from V and 6 from J, leaving 13 bases between them. The CDR3 sequence is 13 residues long. CDR3 DNA sequence: TGTGCCAGCAGTGCCCGTGGAGGTGCTGAAGCTTTCTTT. It encodes CASSARGGAEAFF.

This clonotype was seen only a few times. Here the CDR3 DNA reads TGCGCCAGCAGCGCCCAGGGGCCCTACGAGCAGTACTTC. Its protein is CASSAQGPYEQYF. The genes are TRBV5-1 and TRBJ2-7; D is possibly TRBD1 (6 bases). CDR1 is SGHRS, CDR2 YFSETQ, per germline. This CDR3 is 13 amino acids long. The V gene lost 4 bases and the J gene lost 2 bases, with 10 bases spanning the gap.

The CDR3 loop reads CASSLDSKETQYF. CDR3 nucleotide sequence: TGTGCCAGCAGCTTGGACAGTAAAGAGACCCAGTACTTC. J is TRBJ2-5 and V is TRBV7-9; possible D gene TRBD1, 6 bases. Looked up from germline, CDR1 is SEHNR and CDR2 is FQNEAQ (reference sequence). This CDR3 is 13 amino acids long. V shed 3 bases and J shed 3 bases, with 8 bases lying between them.

The table lists this clonotype with a few counts. The rearrangement joins TRBV4-3 to TRBJ1-2; D perhaps matches TRBD1 (6 bases). Trimming left V 0 bases short and J 10 bases short, with 15 bases between. Germline assignment: CDR1 LGHNA and CDR2 YSLEER. CDR3 length: 14 amino acids. CDR3 DNA: TGCGCCAGCAGCCAAGAGGGACATAGGGGTGACTACACCTTC. Translating it yields CASSQEGHRGDYTF.

The chain uses TRBV12-3 or TRBV12-4 and TRBJ2-3, with 7 nucleotides matching TRBD1. Unmatched junction bases numbered 4, after V lost 5 bases and J lost 2 bases. This CDR3 is 14 amino acids long. The CDR3 loop reads CASSMTGPTDTQYF. The CDR3 DNA reads TGTGCCAGCAGTATGACAGGGCCCACAGATACGCAGTATTTT.

This clonotype has a handful of counts. The chain recombines TRBV9 with TRBJ2-3, with TRBD2 matching 10 bases. In germline, CDR1 is SGDLS, CDR2 YYNGEE. Unmatched junction bases numbered 12, after V lost 2 bases and J lost 3 bases. The CDR3 is 18 amino acids. The CDR3 DNA sequence: TGTGCCAGCAGCGTGGATACTACTAGCGGGACTTTAACAGATACGCAGTATTTT. This sequence encodes CASSVDTTSGTLTDTQYF.

This clonotype was seen only once. The chain joins TRBV30 to TRBJ1-1; D not resolved. Germline values: CDR1 GTSNPN, CDR2 SVGIG (reference sequence). The CDR3 spans 10 residues. Trimming took off 2 bases at V and 11 bases at J, with 9 bases between the two ends. CDR3 coding DNA: TGTGCCTGGAGTAGACTGACGGCTTTCTTT. This sequence encodes CAWSRLTAFF.

This clonotype came up a few times. J is TRBJ1-6 and V is TRBV5-1; 10 bases line up with TRBD1. There are 15 residues in the CDR3. The V gene end was trimmed by 4 bases and the J gene end by 6 bases; junction bases not matched to a gene: 4. Germline-derived CDR1 and CDR2 are SGHRS and YFSETQ. The CDR3 sequence: CASSTGTGANSPLHF. The CDR3 nucleotides are TGCGCCAGCAGCACAGGGACAGGGGCTAATTCACCCCTCCACTTT. Drawing the rest from reference TRBV5-1 and TRBJ1-6, the complete variable domain is KAGVTQTPRYLIKTRGQQVTLSCSPISGHRSVSWYQQTPGQGLQFLFEYFSETQRNKGNFPGRFSGRQFSNSRSEMNVSTLELGDSALYLCASSTGTGANSPLHFGNGTRLTVT.

The CDR3 region is CASSLVVTGNYEQYF. The CDR3 DNA follows: TGCGCCAGCAGCTTGGTTGTGACAGGCAACTACGAGCAGTACTTC. The J gene is TRBJ2-7, the V gene TRBV5-1, with D maybe TRBD1 (6 bases). Trimming took off 0 bases at V and 3 bases at J, with 13 bases between the two ends. The CDR3 covers 15 residues. The V gene's germline CDR1 is SGHRS and CDR2 YFSETQ. The complete variable domain, with remaining parts taken from reference TRBV5-1 and TRBJ2-7, reads KAGVTQTPRYLIKTRGQQVTLSCSPISGHRSVSWYQQTPGQGLQFLFEYFSETQRNKGNFPGRFSGRQFSNSRSEMNVSTLELGDSALYLCASSLVVTGNYEQYFGPGTRLTVT.

The chain is built from TRBV27 and TRBJ2-7; TRBD1 aligns across 10 bases. The V segment lost 6 bases and the J segment 4 bases; nucleotides outside the gene matches: 18. CDR1 is MNHEY, CDR2 SMNVEV, per germline (reference sequence). The CDR3 is 18 residues long. CDR3 protein: CASSTGEMTGGAFYEQYF. The CDR3 nucleotides are TGTGCCAGCAGCACGGGGGAAATGACAGGGGGCGCCTTTTACGAGCAGTACTTC.

The gene calls are TRBV7-2 and TRBJ2-7; 12 bases agree with TRBD2. CDR1 is SGHTA, CDR2 FQGNSA, per germline. V gave up 5 bases and J gave up 7 bases; unmatched junction bases: 9. The CDR3 loop spans 15 amino acids. The CDR3 DNA reads TGTGCCAGCAGCGGATGGCTAGCGGGAGGGCAAGAGCAGTACTTC. Its protein product is CASSGWLAGGQEQYF.

The rearrangement uses TRBV19 and TRBJ1-5; D is uncertain. The CDR3 extends over 16 amino acids. The V end lost 5 bases, the J end lost 0 bases, and 14 bases lay between the germline ends. Germline CDR1 LNHDA, CDR2 SQIVND (reference sequence). In DNA, the CDR3 is TGTGCCAGTAGTTCCTCCGGATCGTATAGCAATCAGCCCCAGCATTTT. The encoded protein is CASSSSGSYSNQPQHF.

V gene TRBV7-2 combines with J gene TRBJ2-3, with unresolved D. V lost 3 bases and J 1 base, leaving 14 bases between the germline ends. The germline V gene encodes CDR1 SGHTA and CDR2 FQGNSA. The CDR3 contains 16 residues. CDR3 sequence: CASSLGRHRRTDTQYF. The CDR3, as DNA: TGTGCCAGCAGCTTGGGCCGCCATCGCCGCACAGATACGCAGTATTTT.

This sequence joins TRBV27 and TRBJ1-4, with 7 bases that match TRBD1. J lost 3 bases, V lost 5 bases, and 9 bases had no gene match. The germline V gene encodes CDR1 MNHEY and CDR2 SMNVEV (reference sequence). This CDR3 comprises 16 residues. CDR3 sequence reads: CASSLRQGTSNEKLFF. DNA of the CDR3: TGTGCCAGCAGTCTCAGACAGGGCACTTCTAATGAAAAACTGTTTTTT.

A few counts support this clonotype. This sequence joins TRBV19 and TRBJ1-1; 7 nucleotides agree with TRBD1. Germline V lookup: CDR1 LNHDA, CDR2 SQIVND (reference sequence). The V and J ends lost 8 bases and 3 bases, in that order; junction bases with no gene match: 12. The CDR3 runs to 15 residues. The CDR3 sequence is CASGIAGTAYTEAFF. The CDR3 DNA reads TGTGCCAGTGGCATTGCCGGGACAGCGTACACTGAAGCTTTCTTT.

The rearrangement joins TRBV25-1 to TRBJ2-5; weak D call: TRBD2 (6 bases). V was shortened by 4 bases and J by 1 base, with 13 bases between the two germline ends. The germline V gene has CDR1 MGHDK and CDR2 SYGVNS. CDR3 size: 15 residues. CDR3 DNA: TGTGCCAGCAGTGCATCTCTAGCGCTCCAAGAGACCCAGTACTTC. Residues: CASSASLALQETQYF. Supplemented by reference TRBV25-1 and TRBJ2-5, the full variable domain reads EADIYQTPRYLVIGTGKKITLECSQTMGHDKMYWYQQDPGMELHLIHYSYGVNSTEKGDLSSESTVSRIRTEHFPLTLESARPSHTSQYLCASSASLALQETQYFGPGTRLLVL.

This rearrangement joins TRBV7-2 to TRBJ2-3, with D unclear. CDR3 length: 12 amino acids. Trimming took 5 bases from V and 4 from J, leaving 7 bases between them. Germline V CDR1 and CDR2: SGHTA, FQGNSA. The CDR3 sequence: CASSPRPDTQYF. The DNA of the CDR3 is TGTGCCAGCAGCCCTCGTCCAGATACGCAGTATTTT.

This clonotype was seen a few times. The chain joins TRBV15 to TRBJ2-1; 9 bases agree with TRBD2. Germline V gives CDR1 LNHNV, CDR2 YYDKDF (reference sequence). Trimming at V came to 0 bases and at J to 6 bases, leaving 6 bases not matched to a gene. The length of the CDR3 is 16 residues. The CDR3 DNA reads TGTGCCACCAGCAGAGATCAAGGACTAGCGATCAATGAGCAGTTCTTC. Translation: CATSRDQGLAINEQFF. The full variable domain, completed using reference TRBV15 and TRBJ2-1, is DAMVIQNPRYQVTQFGKPVTLSCSQTLNHNVMYWYQQKSSQAPKLLFHYYDKDFNNEADTPDNFQSRRPNTSFCFLDIRSPGLGDTAMYLCATSRDQGLAINEQFFGPGTRLTVL.

This clonotype was recorded a few times. The chain has TRBV5-1 and TRBJ2-7; possibly TRBD1 for D (6 bases). The length of the CDR3 is 14 residues. V lost 4 bases and J 4 bases, leaving 15 bases between the germline ends. Per the germline V gene, CDR1 is SGHRS and CDR2 is YFSETQ. DNA of the CDR3: TGCGCCAGCAGCCTTTCGACGGGACAATACGAGCAGTACTTC. Residues: CASSLSTGQYEQYF.

This clonotype was found a few times. The chain links TRBV18 to TRBJ1-5; D remains ambiguous. The CDR3 has 13 amino acids. Germline CDR1 is KGHSH and CDR2 is LQKENI. Between the trimmed V and J ends, which lost 1 base and 5 bases, there was a span of 6 bases. CDR3 sequence (DNA): TGTGCCAGCTCACCACACAGTGATCAGCCCCAGCATTTT. Translated, it gives CASSPHSDQPQHF.

V is TRBV5-8 and J is TRBJ1-2; 7 bases are shared with TRBD1. Germline CDR1 is SGHTS and CDR2 is YDEGEE. The CDR3 runs to 16 residues. Trimming removed 4 bases from V and 5 bases from J; junction bases left unmatched: 14. CDR3 amino acids: CASSLLRDRAQYGYTF. The DNA for the CDR3 is TGTGCCAGCAGCCTACTCCGGGACAGAGCTCAATATGGCTACACCTTC.

The genes are TRBV7-2 and TRBJ1-1; 7 bases line up with TRBD1. Trimming took 5 bases from V and 4 from J; bases not matched to a gene: 10. The germline V gene has CDR1 SGHTA and CDR2 FQGNSA. This CDR3 has 15 amino acids. This CDR3 is CASSTSGQLSTEAFF. The CDR3 DNA reads TGTGCCAGCAGCACCTCGGGACAGCTGAGCACTGAAGCTTTCTTT. The full variable domain, completed using reference TRBV7-2 and TRBJ1-1, is GAGVSQSPSNKVTEKGKDVELRCDPISGHTALYWYRQSLGQGLEFLIYFQGNSAPDKSGLPSDRFSAERTGGSVSTLTIQRTQQEDSAVYLCASSTSGQLSTEAFFGQGTRLTVV.

This clonotype occurred a few times. The V gene is TRBV6-5, the J gene TRBJ1-4, with D unclear. The length of the CDR3 is 14 residues. In germline, CDR1 is MNHEY, CDR2 SVGAGI. V lost 8 bases and J 7 bases, leaving 17 bases between the germline ends. Written as DNA, the CDR3 is TGTGCCAGCGGATACGTCGGATCGGGTGAAAAACTGTTTTTT. This gives the protein CASGYVGSGEKLFF.

The chain employs TRBV29-1 and TRBJ2-7; 7 bases align to TRBD1. The junction had 10 bases not matched to a gene; V was cut back by 1 base and J by 4 bases. The length of the CDR3 is 15 residues. Germline V gene sequence: CDR1 SQVTM, CDR2 ANQGSEA. CDR3 nucleotide sequence: TGCAGCGTTGAAGGGTTCGAGGGGGCACGATACGAGCAGTACTTC. The encoded protein is CSVEGFEGARYEQYF.

The V call is TRBV4-3, the J call TRBJ1-5, with D possibly being TRBD1 (5 bases). This CDR3 contains 16 residues. The germline CDR1 and CDR2 sequences are LGHNA and YSLEER. V was trimmed by 0 bases and J by 4 bases, leaving 13 bases between them. Written as DNA, the CDR3 is TGCGCCAGCAGCCAAGATTGGGGGGTAGGGAATCAGCCCCAGCATTTT. Translated: CASSQDWGVGNQPQHF.